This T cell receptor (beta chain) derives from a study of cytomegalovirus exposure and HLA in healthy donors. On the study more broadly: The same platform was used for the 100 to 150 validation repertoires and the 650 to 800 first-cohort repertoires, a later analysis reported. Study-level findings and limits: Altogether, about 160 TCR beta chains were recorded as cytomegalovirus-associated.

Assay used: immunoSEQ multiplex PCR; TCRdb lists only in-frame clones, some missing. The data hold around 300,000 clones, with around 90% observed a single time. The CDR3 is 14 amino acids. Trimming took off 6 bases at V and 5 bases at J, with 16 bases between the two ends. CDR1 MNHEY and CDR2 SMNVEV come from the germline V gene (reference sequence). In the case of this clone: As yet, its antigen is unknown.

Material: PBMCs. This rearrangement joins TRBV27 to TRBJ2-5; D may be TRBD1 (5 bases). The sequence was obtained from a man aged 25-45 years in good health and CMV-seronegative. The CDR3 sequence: CASRNSGARETQYF. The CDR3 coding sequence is TGTGCCAGCAGGAATAGTGGGGCGCGGGAGACCCAGTACTTC.